Below are 27 T cell receptor beta chains sequenced from a single sample in a study of long-term antiretroviral therapy in people with HIV. Sequencing used immunoSEQ v3.0 at survey level. Data came from immunoSEQ multiplex PCR; TCRdb stores just in-frame clones and leaves some out. The sample has 17,000 or so clones, 65% to 85% seen once. Here the sequenced sample was unsorted PBMCs, taken roughly 1.2 years before starting antiretroviral therapy. These receptors were taken from a man aged 30-40 years with HIV.

The rearrangement joins TRBV6-5 to TRBJ2-7; no clear D gene. CDR1 MNHEY and CDR2 SVGAGI come from the germline V gene. The ends were cut back, 1 base at V and 3 bases at J, with 4 bases in the middle. This CDR3 is 12 amino acids long. CDR3 DNA: TGTGCCAGCAGTTACTGGGGCTACGAGCAGTACTTC. It translates to CASSYWGYEQYF.

The rearrangement uses TRBV5-6 and TRBJ1-1, with D tentatively TRBD1 (5 bases). Germline lookup yields CDR1 SGHDT and CDR2 YYEEEE. Trimming left V 4 bases short and J 6 bases short, with 10 bases between. This CDR3 comprises 12 residues. CDR3 in DNA: TGTGCCAGCAGCACATTAGGGGCTGAAGCTTTCTTT. It encodes CASSTLGAEAFF.

The chain uses TRBV5-4 and TRBJ2-7, with TRBD2 identical over 10 bases. Trimming at V came to 4 bases and at J to 4 bases, leaving 8 bases not matched to a gene. Germline V gene lookup returns CDR1 SGHNT and CDR2 YYREEE (reference sequence). This CDR3 has 15 amino acids. CDR3 sequence (DNA): TGTGCCAGCAGCCCTCAGCGGGGGGGCAAGTACGAGCAGTACTTC. This codes for CASSPQRGGKYEQYF.

This clone was detected once. This chain uses TRBV10-3 with TRBJ2-2, with D unresolved. The V gene's germline CDR1 is ENHRY and CDR2 SYGVKD. The CDR3 consists of 15 residues. Trimming took 6 bases from V and 4 from J, leaving 15 bases between them. CDR3 loop: CAIRASDTSTGELFF. CDR3 DNA: TGTGCCATCAGAGCCTCAGACACTTCCACCGGGGAGCTGTTTTTT.

This clone came up once. The chain combines TRBV19 with TRBJ1-5, with no clear D. V shed 0 bases and J shed 7 bases, with 7 bases lying between them. The CDR3 is 13 residues long. CDR1 is LNHDA, CDR2 SQIVND, per germline (reference sequence). DNA for the CDR3: TGTGCCAGTAGTATAGAAGGGTCCCAGCCCCAGCATTTT. It encodes CASSIEGSQPQHF.

The gene calls are TRBV29-1 and TRBJ2-1; 10 nucleotides align to TRBD1. Germline values: CDR1 SQVTM, CDR2 ANQGSEA. Unmatched junction bases numbered 13, after V lost 7 bases and J lost 7 bases. There are 15 residues in the CDR3. The CDR3 sequence: CSGEVPGQGWNEQFF. CDR3 in DNA: TGCAGCGGGGAAGTACCGGGACAGGGGTGGAATGAGCAGTTCTTC.

The chain links TRBV7-9 to TRBJ2-6; unclear D gene. V was shortened by 10 bases and J by 3 bases, with 16 bases between the two germline ends. This CDR3 region has 15 residues. Germline loops: CDR1 SEHNR, CDR2 FQNEAQ (reference sequence). The CDR3 spells CATSPPPGGANVLTF. In DNA, the CDR3 is TGTGCCACCTCTCCCCCCCCGGGTGGGGCCAACGTCCTGACTTTC.

The CDR3 DNA is TGTGCCAGCAGCTTCTCCGGACAGAACACTGAAGCTTTCTTT. Amino acids: CASSFSGQNTEAFF. The chain uses TRBV7-9 and TRBJ1-1, with TRBD1 as a possible D gene (5 bases). The CDR3 covers 14 residues. Per the germline V gene, CDR1 is SEHNR and CDR2 is FQNEAQ (reference sequence). The V gene lost 3 bases and the J gene lost 1 base, with 9 bases spanning the gap.

This sequence joins TRBV11-2 and TRBJ2-3; 8 positions agree with TRBD2. Trimming at V came to 5 bases and at J to 2 bases, leaving 9 bases not matched to a gene. The germline V gene has CDR1 SGHAT and CDR2 FQNNGV. CDR3 length: 16 residues. In DNA, the CDR3 is TGTGCCAGCAGCCCGATTTTAGCGGGACCCACAGATACGCAGTATTTT. It encodes CASSPILAGPTDTQYF.

There are a few counts of this clone. The chain joins TRBV10-3 to TRBJ1-2, with D unclear. Deletions cut 6 bases from V and 1 base from J, with 6 bases between. There are 12 residues in the CDR3. The germline gives CDR1 ENHRY, CDR2 SYGVKD. CDR3 in amino acids: CAIRDGNYGYTF. In DNA form, the CDR3 reads TGTGCCATCAGAGACGGTAACTATGGCTACACCTTC.

The chain uses TRBV15 and TRBJ2-1; 9 bases are shared with TRBD1. The CDR3 is 16 residues long. Losses at the gene ends were 5 bases for V and 7 bases for J; bases not matched to a gene: 12. Germline V gives CDR1 LNHNV, CDR2 YYDKDF (reference sequence). The CDR3 protein is CATSARPGQGRNEQFF. For the CDR3, the DNA is TGTGCCACCAGCGCCCGACCGGGACAGGGACGGAATGAGCAGTTCTTC.

This clone appeared a single time. This chain joins TRBV28 and TRBJ1-2, with 7 positions matching TRBD1. Germline V gene data show CDR1 as MDHEN and CDR2 as SYDVKM. V lost 6 bases to trimming and J lost 7 bases; unmatched junction nucleotides: 14. This CDR3 region has 15 residues. The CDR3 sequence is CASSEQGYVMSGYTF. In DNA form, the CDR3 reads TGTGCCAGCAGCGAACAGGGGTATGTTATGAGTGGCTACACCTTC.

V usage is TRBV27 and J usage is TRBJ1-1, with D possibly being TRBD1 (5 bases). Germline loops: CDR1 MNHEY, CDR2 SMNVEV (reference sequence). Deletions cut 0 bases from V and 5 bases from J, with 13 bases between. This CDR3 has 15 residues. Here the CDR3 reads CASSLSSGSGTEAFF. The CDR3 coding sequence is TGTGCCAGCAGTTTATCGTCAGGGTCGGGGACTGAAGCTTTCTTT.

This chain connects TRBV6-6 to TRBJ1-1; D is ambiguous. Per germline, CDR1 MNHNY and CDR2 SVGAGI (reference sequence). The CDR3 is 13 amino acids. V shed 5 bases and J shed 1 base, with 8 bases lying between them. The CDR3 DNA reads as TGTGCCAGCAGTCGTACACAGAACACTGAAGCTTTCTTT. Residues: CASSRTQNTEAFF.

This clone was counted once. The CDR3 region has the DNA TGTGCCAGCAGCTTTGTAACGGGACAGGGGAATCAGCCCCAGCATTTT. Protein product: CASSFVTGQGNQPQHF. V is TRBV5-5 and J is TRBJ1-5; 10 positions agree with TRBD1. The CDR3 has 16 amino acids. The germline CDR1 and CDR2 sequences are SGHKS and YYEKEE (reference sequence). Trimming at V came to 2 bases and at J to 4 bases, leaving 6 bases not matched to a gene.

The V call is TRBV6-1, the J call TRBJ1-1; D is undetermined. This CDR3 has 15 amino acids. CDR1 and CDR2 from the germline V gene are MNHNS and SASEGT. The V end was cut by 0 bases, the J end by 0 bases, with 8 bases between. The CDR3 sequence: CASSEAIIMNTEAFF. For the CDR3, the DNA is TGTGCCAGCAGTGAAGCGATAATAATGAACACTGAAGCTTTCTTT.

V usage is TRBV27 and J usage is TRBJ2-1; 12 nucleotides line up with TRBD2. The CDR3 loop spans 17 amino acids. Germline trimming cut 2 bases from V and 7 bases from J; bases unmatched to any gene: 9. CDR1 is MNHEY, CDR2 SMNVEV, per germline (reference sequence). Written as DNA, the CDR3 is TGTGCCAGCAGTTTAATGGGCCCGACTAGCGGGAGTAATGAGCAGTTCTTC. Its translation: CASSLMGPTSGSNEQFF.

This sequence joins TRBV4-1 and TRBJ2-3; D unclear. The CDR3 consists of 12 residues. Looked up from germline, CDR1 is MGHRA and CDR2 is YSYEKL. Trimming stripped 1 base from V and 5 bases from J, with 4 bases between. The CDR3 DNA reads as TGCGCCAGCAGCCAAGGGGGAGATACGCAGTATTTT. This sequence encodes CASSQGGDTQYF.

The V gene is TRBV5-1, the J gene TRBJ2-3; D might be TRBD1 (8 bases). Germline lookup yields CDR1 SGHRS and CDR2 YFSETQ. Trimming stripped 4 bases from V and 4 bases from J, with 19 bases between. The CDR3 sequence is 16 residues long. CDR3 loop: CASSGNTGGGADTQYF. DNA for the CDR3: TGCGCCAGCAGCGGCAACACAGGGGGGGGAGCAGATACGCAGTATTTT.

This chain connects TRBV30 to TRBJ2-7; D tentatively reads TRBD1 or TRBD2 (5 bases each). The CDR3 extends over 15 amino acids. Deletions cut 2 bases from V and 5 bases from J, with 19 bases between. CDR1 GTSNPN and CDR2 SVGIG come from the germline V gene (reference sequence). CDR3 DNA: TGTGCCTGGAGTACGCCACACTCAGGGACCAACGAGCAGTACTTC. Amino acid sequence: CAWSTPHSGTNEQYF.

This rearrangement joins TRBV14 to TRBJ2-1; possibly TRBD2 for D (6 bases). V lost 5 bases and J lost 4, with 15 bases in between. Germline V gene data show CDR1 as SGHDN and CDR2 as FVKESK. The CDR3 consists of 15 residues. CDR3 residues: CASSRGAGPYNEQFF. CDR3 in DNA: TGTGCCAGCAGCAGGGGAGCGGGCCCTTACAATGAGCAGTTCTTC.

The rearrangement joins TRBV10-2 to TRBJ1-1, with no clear D. The V end lost 10 bases, the J end lost 4 bases, and 16 bases lay between the germline ends. Germline V gives CDR1 WSHSY, CDR2 SAAADI. The CDR3 runs to 13 residues. CDR3 sequence: CATAREGSTEAFF. In DNA form, the CDR3 reads TGCGCCACCGCGCGGGAGGGCAGCACTGAAGCTTTCTTT.

This chain links TRBV5-4 with TRBJ2-7; no firm D call. With 4 bases removed from V and 2 bases from J, the gap between germline ends came to 7 bases. Germline CDR1 and CDR2: SGHNT and YYREEE (reference sequence). The CDR3 has 12 amino acids. The CDR3 region has the DNA TGTGCCAGCAGCGAGAACACCTACGAGCAGTACTTC. This encodes CASSENTYEQYF.

The chain recombines TRBV14 with TRBJ2-1; D is unresolved. Trimming cost V 2 bases and J 12 bases, with 11 bases left between them. CDR1 and CDR2 (germline): SGHDN, FVKESK. This CDR3 is built from 12 residues. The CDR3 region is CASSQWTFMQFF. CDR3 bases: TGTGCCAGCAGCCAATGGACCTTTATGCAGTTCTTC.

V and J are TRBV5-4 and TRBJ1-2; weak D call: TRBD1 (6 bases). Germline V lookup: CDR1 SGHNT, CDR2 YYREEE (reference sequence). V was clipped by 6 bases and J by 0 bases, with 18 bases between them. CDR3 length: 16 residues. The CDR3 reads CASTLGGHPTNYGYTF. The CDR3, as DNA: TGTGCCAGCACCCTAGGGGGGCACCCTACTAACTATGGCTACACCTTC.

The chain couples TRBV6-5 to TRBJ1-5; D is unclear. The CDR3 length is 14 residues. Germline loops: CDR1 MNHEY, CDR2 SVGAGI. V lost 7 bases and J 5 bases, leaving 15 bases between the germline ends. The CDR3 is CASTLYVPYQPQHF. CDR3 sequence (DNA): TGTGCCAGCACCCTCTACGTACCTTATCAGCCCCAGCATTTT.

This sequence joins TRBV7-6 and TRBJ2-7; 8 bases agree with TRBD1. CDR3 length: 15 residues. V shed 5 bases and J 3 bases; nucleotides not matched to a gene: 9. Germline CDR1 is SGHVS and CDR2 is FNYEAQ. Written as DNA, the CDR3 is TGTGCCAGCAGCAAACAGGGGGGACTCTACTACGAGCAGTACTTC. Amino acids: CASSKQGGLYYEQYF.